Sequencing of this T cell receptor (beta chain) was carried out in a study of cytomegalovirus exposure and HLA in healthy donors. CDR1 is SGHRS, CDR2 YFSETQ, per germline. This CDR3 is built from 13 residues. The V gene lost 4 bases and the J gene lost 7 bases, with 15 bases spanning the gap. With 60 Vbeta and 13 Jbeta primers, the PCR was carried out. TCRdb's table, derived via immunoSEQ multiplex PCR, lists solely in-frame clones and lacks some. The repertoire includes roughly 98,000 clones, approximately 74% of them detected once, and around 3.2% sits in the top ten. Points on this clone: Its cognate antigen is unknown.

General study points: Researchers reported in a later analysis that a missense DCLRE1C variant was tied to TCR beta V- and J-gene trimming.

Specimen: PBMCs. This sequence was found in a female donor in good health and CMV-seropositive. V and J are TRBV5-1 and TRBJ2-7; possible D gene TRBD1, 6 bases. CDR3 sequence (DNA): TGCGCCAGCAGCCCAAACTACAGGGAAGAGCAGTACTTC. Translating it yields CASSPNYREEQYF.